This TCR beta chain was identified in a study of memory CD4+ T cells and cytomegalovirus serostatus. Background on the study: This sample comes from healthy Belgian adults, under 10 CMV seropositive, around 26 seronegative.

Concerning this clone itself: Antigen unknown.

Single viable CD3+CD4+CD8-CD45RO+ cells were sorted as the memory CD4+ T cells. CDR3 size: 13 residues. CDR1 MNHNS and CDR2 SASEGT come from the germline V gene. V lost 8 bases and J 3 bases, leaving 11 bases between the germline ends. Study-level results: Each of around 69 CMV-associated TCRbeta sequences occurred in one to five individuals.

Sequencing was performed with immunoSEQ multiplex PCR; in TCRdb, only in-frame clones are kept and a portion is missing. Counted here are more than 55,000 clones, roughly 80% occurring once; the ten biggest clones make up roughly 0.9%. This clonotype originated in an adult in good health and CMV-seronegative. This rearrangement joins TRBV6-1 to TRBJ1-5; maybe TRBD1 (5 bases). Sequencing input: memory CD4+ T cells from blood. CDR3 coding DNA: TGTGCCAGCTGGGACGGATACAATCAGCCCCAGCATTTT. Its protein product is CASWDGYNQPQHF.